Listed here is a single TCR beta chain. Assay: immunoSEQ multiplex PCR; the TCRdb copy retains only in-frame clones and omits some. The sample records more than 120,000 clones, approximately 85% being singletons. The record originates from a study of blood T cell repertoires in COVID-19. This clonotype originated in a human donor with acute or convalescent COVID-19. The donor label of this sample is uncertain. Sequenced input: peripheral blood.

The CDR3 reads CASSSVNYGYTF. CDR3 bases: TGTGCCAGCAGCTCGGTGAATTATGGCTACACCTTC. The rearrangement uses TRBV7-9 and TRBJ1-2; no clear D gene. This CDR3 spans 12 amino acids. The V end was cut by 4 bases, the J end by 5 bases, with 8 bases between. Per germline, CDR1 SEHNR and CDR2 FQNEAQ (reference sequence).